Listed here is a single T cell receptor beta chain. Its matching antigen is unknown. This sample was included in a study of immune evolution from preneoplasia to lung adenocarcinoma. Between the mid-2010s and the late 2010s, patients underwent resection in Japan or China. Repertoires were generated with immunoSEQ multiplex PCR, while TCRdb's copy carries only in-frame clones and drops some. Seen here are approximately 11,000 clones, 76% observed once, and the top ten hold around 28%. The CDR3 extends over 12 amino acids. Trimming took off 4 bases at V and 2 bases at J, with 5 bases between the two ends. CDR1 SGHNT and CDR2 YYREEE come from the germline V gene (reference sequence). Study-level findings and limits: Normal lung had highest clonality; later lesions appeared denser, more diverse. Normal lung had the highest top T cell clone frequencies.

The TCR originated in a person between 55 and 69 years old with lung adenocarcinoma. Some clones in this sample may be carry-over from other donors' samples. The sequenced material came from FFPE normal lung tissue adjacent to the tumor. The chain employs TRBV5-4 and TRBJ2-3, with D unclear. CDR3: CASSQNTDTQYF. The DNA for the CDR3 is TGTGCCAGCAGCCAGAACACAGATACGCAGTATTTT.